This TCR beta chain was found in a study of blood T cells in healthy people across ages. In this sample, this clonotype turned up a few times. CDR3 length equals 11 residues. The V end lost 7 bases, the J end lost 8 bases, and 11 bases lay between the germline ends. Germline CDR1 SNHLY, CDR2 FYNNEI. The second PCR ran about 6 to 12 cycles with a sample-barcoded 5' primer and J-beta primers. TCRdb reanalysed the 5' RACE reads using MiXCR and keeps one entry per CDR3 protein. In the table there are about 400,000 distinct CDR3 sequences, about half of which are singletons. The chain is built from TRBV2 and TRBJ1-2; D is uncertain. The sample comprised blood. The clonotype comes from a man in his sixties in good health. The CDR3 sequence: CASTWTGGYTF. The CDR3 nucleotides read TGTGCCAGCACCTGGACGGGGGGCTACACCTTC.